What follows is one T cell receptor (beta chain) and its context. Antigen: not known. Researchers attached unique molecular identifiers to individual cDNA molecules. MiXCR was run by TCRdb on the 5' RACE reads, yielding one entry per CDR3 protein. The sample lists tens of thousands of distinct CDR3 sequences, 9.4% occurring once. This record belongs to a study of early T cells in non-severe SARS-CoV-2 infection. Across the whole study: Sequencing input comprised bulk RNA from unsorted whole blood; chain pairing was not available. Overall study results and limits: Matching results from VDJdb favored anti-spike CD8 responses, leaving private and CD4 specificities undetected.

Germline V gene sequence: CDR1 LGHDT, CDR2 YNNKEL (reference sequence). The CDR3 covers 14 residues. Trimming took 6 bases from V and 7 from J, leaving 18 bases between them. The TCR originated in an adult who was a healthcare worker with PCR-confirmed SARS-CoV-2 infection or an uninfected control (not recorded which). The sequenced sample was whole blood, obtained at baseline. V usage is TRBV3-1 and J usage is TRBJ1-2, with D maybe TRBD1 (5 bases). CDR3 in amino acids: CASSPGRVGTGYTF. The CDR3 DNA reads as TGTGCCAGCAGTCCCGGACGGGTAGGGACTGGCTACACCTTC.